The clone carrying this T cell receptor (beta chain) has only a few counts. The target antigen is unknown. The data originate from a study of OX40 agonist ivuxolimab in advanced cancers. Study-level information: The patients received agonistic anti-OX40 (CD134) antibody ivuxolimab. Regarding the study as a whole: A proportion of nonresponders additionally exhibited low normalized T-cell clonal expansion.

Germline V lookup: CDR1 GTSNPN, CDR2 SVGIG (reference sequence). V dropped 6 bases and J dropped 0 bases, with 5 bases sitting between them. This CDR3 comprises 12 residues. The method was immunoSEQ multiplex PCR; TCRdb's version includes in-frame clones alone and lacks a portion of them. The sample has over 60,000 clones, 85% seen once. The chain employs TRBV30 and TRBJ2-2; D call uncertain. This specimen consisted of CD4+ or CD8+ T cells sorted from blood, obtained in a trial of the OX40 agonist ivuxolimab. The clonotype originates from an adult with an advanced solid tumor such as melanoma, head and neck, liver or kidney cancer. In DNA, the CDR3 is TGTGCCTGCCAAGCGAACACCGGGGAGCTGTTTTTT. Amino acids: CACQANTGELFF.